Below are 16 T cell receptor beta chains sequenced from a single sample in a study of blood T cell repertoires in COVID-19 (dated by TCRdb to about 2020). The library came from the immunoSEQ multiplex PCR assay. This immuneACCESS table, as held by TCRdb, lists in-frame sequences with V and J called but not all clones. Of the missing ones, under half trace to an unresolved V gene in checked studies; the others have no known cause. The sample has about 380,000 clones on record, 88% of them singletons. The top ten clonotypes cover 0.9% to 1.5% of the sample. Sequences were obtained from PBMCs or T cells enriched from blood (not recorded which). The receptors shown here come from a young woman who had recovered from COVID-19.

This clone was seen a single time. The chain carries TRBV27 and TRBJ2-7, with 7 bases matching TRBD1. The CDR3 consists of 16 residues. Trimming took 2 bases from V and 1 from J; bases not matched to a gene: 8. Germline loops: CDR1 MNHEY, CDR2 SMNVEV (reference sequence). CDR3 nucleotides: TGTGCCAGCAGTTTAGGAGTCGCGGACAGGTCCTACGAGCAGTACTTC. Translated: CASSLGVADRSYEQYF.

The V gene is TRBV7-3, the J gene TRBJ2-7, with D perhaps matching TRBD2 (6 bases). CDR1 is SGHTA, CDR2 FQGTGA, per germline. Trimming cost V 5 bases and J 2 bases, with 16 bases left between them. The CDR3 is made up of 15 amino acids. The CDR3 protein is CASSPTGDLPYEQYF. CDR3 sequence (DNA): TGTGCCAGCAGCCCAACGGGGGACCTACCCTACGAGCAGTACTTC. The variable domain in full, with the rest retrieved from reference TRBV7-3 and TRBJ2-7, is GAGVSQTPSNKVTEKGKYVELRCDPISGHTALYWYRQSLGQGPEFLIYFQGTGAADDSGLPNDRFFAVRPEGSVSTLKIQRTERGDSAVYLCASSPTGDLPYEQYFGPGTRLTVT.

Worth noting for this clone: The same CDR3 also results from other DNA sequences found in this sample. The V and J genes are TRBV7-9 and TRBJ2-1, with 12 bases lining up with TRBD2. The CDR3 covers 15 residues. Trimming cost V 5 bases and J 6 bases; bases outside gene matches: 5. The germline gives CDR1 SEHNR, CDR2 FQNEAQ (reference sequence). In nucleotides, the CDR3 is TGTGCCAGCAGCCCAACTAGCGGGGGGCTCAATGAGCAGTTCTTC. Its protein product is CASSPTSGGLNEQFF.

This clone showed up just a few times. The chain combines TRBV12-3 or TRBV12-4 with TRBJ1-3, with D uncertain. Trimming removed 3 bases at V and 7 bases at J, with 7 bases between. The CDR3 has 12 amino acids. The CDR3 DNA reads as TGTGCCAGCAGTTTCGTGCGGAACACCATATATTTT. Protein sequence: CASSFVRNTIYF.

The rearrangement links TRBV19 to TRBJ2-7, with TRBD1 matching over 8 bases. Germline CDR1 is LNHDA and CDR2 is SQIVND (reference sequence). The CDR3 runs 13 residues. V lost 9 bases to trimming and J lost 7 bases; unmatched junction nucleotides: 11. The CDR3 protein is CARDRARASEQYF. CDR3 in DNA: TGTGCCAGGGACAGGGCCCGAGCGAGTGAGCAGTACTTC.

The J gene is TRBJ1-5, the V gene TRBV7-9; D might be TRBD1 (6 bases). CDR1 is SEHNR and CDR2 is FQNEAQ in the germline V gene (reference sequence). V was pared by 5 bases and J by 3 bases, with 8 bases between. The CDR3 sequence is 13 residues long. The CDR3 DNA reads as TGTGCCAGCAGCCCAGGGGCCAATCAGCCCCAGCATTTT. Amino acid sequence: CASSPGANQPQHF.

The CDR3 DNA is TGTGCCAGCAGCTTCGACTCTGGCCCGCCCCTCCACTTT. It encodes CASSFDSGPPLHF. The chain recombines TRBV5-5 with TRBJ1-6, with D unresolved. The CDR3 totals 13 residues. The V gene's germline CDR1 is SGHKS and CDR2 YYEKEE (reference sequence). V shed 2 bases and J shed 13 bases, with 13 bases lying between them.

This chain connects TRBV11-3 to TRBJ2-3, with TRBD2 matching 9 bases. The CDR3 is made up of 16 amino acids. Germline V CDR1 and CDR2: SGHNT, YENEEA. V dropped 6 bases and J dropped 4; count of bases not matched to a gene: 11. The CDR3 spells CASSQRGAGFSDTQYF. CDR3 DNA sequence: TGTGCCAGCAGTCAGCGGGGGGCGGGTTTTTCAGATACGCAGTATTTT.

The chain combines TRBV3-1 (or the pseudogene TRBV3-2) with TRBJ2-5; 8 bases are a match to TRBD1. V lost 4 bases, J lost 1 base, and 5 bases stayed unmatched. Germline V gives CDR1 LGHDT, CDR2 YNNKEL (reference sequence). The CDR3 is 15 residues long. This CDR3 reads CASSLIGQGQETQYF. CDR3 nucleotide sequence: TGTGCCAGCAGCCTGATTGGACAGGGCCAAGAGACCCAGTACTTC.

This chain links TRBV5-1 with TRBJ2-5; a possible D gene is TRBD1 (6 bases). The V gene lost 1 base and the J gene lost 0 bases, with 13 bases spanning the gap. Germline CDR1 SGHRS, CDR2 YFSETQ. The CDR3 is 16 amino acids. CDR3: CASSLTGQQYQETQYF. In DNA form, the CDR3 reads TGCGCCAGCAGCTTGACAGGACAGCAGTACCAAGAGACCCAGTACTTC.

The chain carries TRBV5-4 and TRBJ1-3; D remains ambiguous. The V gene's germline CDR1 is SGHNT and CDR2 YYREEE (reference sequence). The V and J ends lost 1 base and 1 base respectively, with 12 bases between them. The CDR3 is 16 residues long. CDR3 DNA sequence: TGTGCCAGCAGCTTGCTACCCGGGAAATCTGGAAACACCATATATTTT. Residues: CASSLLPGKSGNTIYF.

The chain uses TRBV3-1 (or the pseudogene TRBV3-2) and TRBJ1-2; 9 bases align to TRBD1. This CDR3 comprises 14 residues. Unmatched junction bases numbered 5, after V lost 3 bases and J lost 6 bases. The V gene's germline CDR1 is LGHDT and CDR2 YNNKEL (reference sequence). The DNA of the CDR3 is TGTGCCAGCAGCCATACCGGGACAGGGCATGGCTACACCTTC. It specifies CASSHTGTGHGYTF.

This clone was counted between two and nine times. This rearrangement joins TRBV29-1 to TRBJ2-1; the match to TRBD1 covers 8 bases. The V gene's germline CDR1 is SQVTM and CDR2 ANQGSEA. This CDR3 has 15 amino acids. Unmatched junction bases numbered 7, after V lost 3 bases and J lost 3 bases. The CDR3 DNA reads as TGCAGCGTTGAGGGGACAGGTCGGAACTACAATGAGCAGTTCTTC. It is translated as CSVEGTGRNYNEQFF.

The CDR3 DNA sequence: TGTGCCAGCAGTTTATGGGCAGCCGACCTAGATACGCAGTATTTT. It codes for CASSLWAADLDTQYF. V is TRBV27 and J is TRBJ2-3; D ambiguous. There are 15 residues in the CDR3. CDR1 and CDR2 from the germline V gene are MNHEY and SMNVEV (reference sequence). The V gene lost 1 base and the J gene lost 5 bases, with 13 bases spanning the gap.

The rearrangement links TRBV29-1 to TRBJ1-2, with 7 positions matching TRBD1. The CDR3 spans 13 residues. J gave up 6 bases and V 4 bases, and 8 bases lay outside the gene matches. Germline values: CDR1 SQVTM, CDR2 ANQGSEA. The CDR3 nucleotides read TGCAGCGTTGCCCGGGGTCAGGGGGATGGCTACACCTTC. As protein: CSVARGQGDGYTF. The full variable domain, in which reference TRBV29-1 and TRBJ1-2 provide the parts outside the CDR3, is SAVISQKPSRDICQRGTSLTIQCQVDSQVTMMFWYRQQPGQSLTLIATANQGSEATYESGFVIDKFPISRPNLTFSTLTVSNMSPEDSSIYLCSVARGQGDGYTFGSGTRLTVV.

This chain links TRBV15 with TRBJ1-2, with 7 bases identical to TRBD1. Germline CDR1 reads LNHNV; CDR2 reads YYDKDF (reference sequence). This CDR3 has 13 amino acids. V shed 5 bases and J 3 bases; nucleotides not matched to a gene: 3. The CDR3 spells CATSQGGHYGYTF. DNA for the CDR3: TGTGCCACCAGCCAGGGGGGCCACTATGGCTACACCTTC.